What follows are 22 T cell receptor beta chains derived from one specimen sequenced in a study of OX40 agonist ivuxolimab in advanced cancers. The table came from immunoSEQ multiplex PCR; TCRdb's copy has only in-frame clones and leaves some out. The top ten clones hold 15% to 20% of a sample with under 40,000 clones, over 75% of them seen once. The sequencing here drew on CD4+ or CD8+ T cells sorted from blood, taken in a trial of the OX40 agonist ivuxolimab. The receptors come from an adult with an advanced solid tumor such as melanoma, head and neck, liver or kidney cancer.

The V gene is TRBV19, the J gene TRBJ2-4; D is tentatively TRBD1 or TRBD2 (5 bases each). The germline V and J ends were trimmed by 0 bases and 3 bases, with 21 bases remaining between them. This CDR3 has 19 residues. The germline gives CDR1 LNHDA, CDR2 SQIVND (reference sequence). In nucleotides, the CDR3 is TGTGCCAGTAGTATAGATAGCGAGGGGCCAGCCGTCCTCAAAAACATTCAGTACTTC. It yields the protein CASSIDSEGPAVLKNIQYF. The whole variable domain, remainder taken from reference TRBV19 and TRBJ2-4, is DGGITQSPKYLFRKEGQNVTLSCEQNLNHDAMYWYRQDPGQGLRLIYYSQIVNDFQKGDIAEGYSVSREKKESFPLTVTSAQKNPTAFYLCASSIDSEGPAVLKNIQYFGAGTRLSVL.

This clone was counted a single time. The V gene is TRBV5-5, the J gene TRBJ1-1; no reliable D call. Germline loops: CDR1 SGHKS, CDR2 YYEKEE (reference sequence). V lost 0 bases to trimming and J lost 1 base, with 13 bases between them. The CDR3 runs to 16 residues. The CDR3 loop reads CASSLVPYPGNTEAFF. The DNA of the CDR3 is TGTGCCAGCAGCTTGGTCCCGTACCCGGGGAACACTGAAGCTTTCTTT.

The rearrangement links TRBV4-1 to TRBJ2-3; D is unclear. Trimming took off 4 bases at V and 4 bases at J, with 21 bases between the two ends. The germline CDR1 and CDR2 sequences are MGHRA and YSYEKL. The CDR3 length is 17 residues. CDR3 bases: TGCGCCAGCAGCCCTTCCGGTCAGCCTAACCCCGCAGATACGCAGTATTTT. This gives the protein CASSPSGQPNPADTQYF.

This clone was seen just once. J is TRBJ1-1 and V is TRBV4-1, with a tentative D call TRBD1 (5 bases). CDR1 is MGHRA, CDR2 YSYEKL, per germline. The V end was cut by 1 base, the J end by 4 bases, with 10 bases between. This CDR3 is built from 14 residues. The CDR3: CASSQAGGGTEAFF. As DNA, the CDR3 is TGCGCCAGCAGCCAAGCGGGGGGTGGCACTGAAGCTTTCTTT.

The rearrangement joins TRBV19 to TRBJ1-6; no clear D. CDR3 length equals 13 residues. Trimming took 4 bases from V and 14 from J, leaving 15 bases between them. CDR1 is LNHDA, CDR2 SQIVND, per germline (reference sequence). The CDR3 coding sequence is TGTGCCAGTAGTACGGAAACGCCCGGGGCCCTCCACTTT. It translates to CASSTETPGALHF. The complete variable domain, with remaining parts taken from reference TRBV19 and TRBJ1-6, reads DGGITQSPKYLFRKEGQNVTLSCEQNLNHDAMYWYRQDPGQGLRLIYYSQIVNDFQKGDIAEGYSVSREKKESFPLTVTSAQKNPTAFYLCASSTETPGALHFGNGTRLTVT.

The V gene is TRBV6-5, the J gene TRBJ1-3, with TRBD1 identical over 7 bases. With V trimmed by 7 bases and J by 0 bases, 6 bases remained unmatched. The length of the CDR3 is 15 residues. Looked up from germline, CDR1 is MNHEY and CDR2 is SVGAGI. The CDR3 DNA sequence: TGTGCCAGCACACGCAGGGGGTCCTCTGGAAACACCATATATTTT. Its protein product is CASTRRGSSGNTIYF.

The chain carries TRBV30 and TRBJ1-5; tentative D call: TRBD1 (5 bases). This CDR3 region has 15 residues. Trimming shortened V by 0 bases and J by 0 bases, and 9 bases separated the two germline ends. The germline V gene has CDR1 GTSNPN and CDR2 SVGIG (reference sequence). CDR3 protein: CAWSVGTYSNQPQHF. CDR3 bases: TGTGCCTGGAGTGTAGGGACCTATAGCAATCAGCCCCAGCATTTT. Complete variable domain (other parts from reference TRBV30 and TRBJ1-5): SQTIHQWPATLVQPVGSPLSLECTVEGTSNPNLYWYRQAAGRGLQLLFYSVGIGQISSEVPQNLSASRPQDRQFILSSKKLLLSDSGFYLCAWSVGTYSNQPQHFGDGTRLSIL.

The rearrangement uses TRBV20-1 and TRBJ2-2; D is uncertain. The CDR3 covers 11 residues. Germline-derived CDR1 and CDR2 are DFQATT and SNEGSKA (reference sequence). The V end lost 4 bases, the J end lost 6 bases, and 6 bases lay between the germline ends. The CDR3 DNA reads TGCAGTGCTACTTACTCCGGGGAGCTGTTTTTT. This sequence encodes CSATYSGELFF.

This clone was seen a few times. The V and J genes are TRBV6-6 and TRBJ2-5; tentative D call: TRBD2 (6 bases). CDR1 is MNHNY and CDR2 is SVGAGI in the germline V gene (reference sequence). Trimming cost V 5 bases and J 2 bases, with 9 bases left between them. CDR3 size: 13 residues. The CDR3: CASSPGGQETQYF. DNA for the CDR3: TGTGCCAGCAGTCCCGGGGGTCAAGAGACCCAGTACTTC.

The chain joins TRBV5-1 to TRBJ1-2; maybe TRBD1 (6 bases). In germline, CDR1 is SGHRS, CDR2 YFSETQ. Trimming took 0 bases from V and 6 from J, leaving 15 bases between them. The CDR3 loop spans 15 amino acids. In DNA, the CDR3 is TGCGCCAGCAGCTTGGGGGACACAGGGTCAGATGGCTACACCTTC. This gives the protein CASSLGDTGSDGYTF.

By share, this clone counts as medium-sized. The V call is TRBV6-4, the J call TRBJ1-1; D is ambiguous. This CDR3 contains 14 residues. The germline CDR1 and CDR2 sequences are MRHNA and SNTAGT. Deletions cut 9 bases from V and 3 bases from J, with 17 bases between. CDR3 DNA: TGTGCCAGTAGATCCGGGCAGCCAGACACTGAAGCTTTCTTT. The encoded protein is CASRSGQPDTEAFF.

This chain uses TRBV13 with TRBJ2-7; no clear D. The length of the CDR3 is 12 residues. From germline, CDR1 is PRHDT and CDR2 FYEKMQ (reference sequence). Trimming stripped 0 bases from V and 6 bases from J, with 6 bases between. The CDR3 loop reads CASSLGSGEQYF. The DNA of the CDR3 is TGTGCCAGCAGCTTAGGATCAGGCGAGCAGTACTTC.

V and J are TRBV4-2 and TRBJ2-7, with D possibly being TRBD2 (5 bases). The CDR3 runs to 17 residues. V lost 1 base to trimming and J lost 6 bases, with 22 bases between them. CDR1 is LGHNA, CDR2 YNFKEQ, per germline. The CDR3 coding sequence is TGTGCCAGCAGCCAAGTGGCAGCCGGGATCCCGTCCCCCGAGCAGTACTTC. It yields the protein CASSQVAAGIPSPEQYF.

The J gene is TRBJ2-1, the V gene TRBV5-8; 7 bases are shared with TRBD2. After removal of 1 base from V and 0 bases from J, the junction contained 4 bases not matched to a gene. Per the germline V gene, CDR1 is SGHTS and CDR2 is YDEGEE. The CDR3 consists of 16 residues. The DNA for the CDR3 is TGTGCCAGCAGCTTGATCGGGGGGTCCTCCTACAATGAGCAGTTCTTC. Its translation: CASSLIGGSSYNEQFF.

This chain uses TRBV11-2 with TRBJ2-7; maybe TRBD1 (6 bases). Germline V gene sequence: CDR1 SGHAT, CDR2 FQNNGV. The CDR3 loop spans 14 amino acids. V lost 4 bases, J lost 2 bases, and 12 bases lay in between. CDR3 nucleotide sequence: TGTGCCAGCAGCTCCCGGGACATAACCTACGAGCAGTACTTC. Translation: CASSSRDITYEQYF.

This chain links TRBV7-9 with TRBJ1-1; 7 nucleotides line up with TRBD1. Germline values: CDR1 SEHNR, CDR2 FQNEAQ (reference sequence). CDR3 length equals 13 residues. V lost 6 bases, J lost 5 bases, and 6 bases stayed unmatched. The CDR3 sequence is CASRITGETEAFF. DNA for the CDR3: TGTGCCAGCAGGATTACAGGGGAGACTGAAGCTTTCTTT. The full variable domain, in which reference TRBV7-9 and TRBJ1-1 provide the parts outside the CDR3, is DTGVSQNPRHKITKRGQNVTFRCDPISEHNRLYWYRQTLGQGPEFLTYFQNEAQLEKSRLLSDRFSAERPKGSFSTLEIQRTEQGDSAMYLCASRITGETEAFFGQGTRLTVV.

Here the CDR3 reads CASSQGFRGTNEKLFF. The CDR3 bases are TGCGCCAGCAGCCAAGGGTTTAGGGGGACTAATGAAAAACTGTTTTTT. The chain uses TRBV4-3 and TRBJ1-4; a possible D gene is TRBD1 (6 bases). Germline CDR1 is LGHNA and CDR2 is YSLEER. Trimming took 1 base from V and 2 from J, leaving 11 bases between them. The length of the CDR3 is 16 residues.

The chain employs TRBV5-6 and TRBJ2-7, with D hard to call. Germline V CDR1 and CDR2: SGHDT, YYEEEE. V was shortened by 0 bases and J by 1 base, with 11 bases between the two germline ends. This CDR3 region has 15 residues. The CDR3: CASSLEAGESYEQYF. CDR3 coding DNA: TGTGCCAGCAGCTTGGAGGCAGGTGAGTCCTACGAGCAGTACTTC.

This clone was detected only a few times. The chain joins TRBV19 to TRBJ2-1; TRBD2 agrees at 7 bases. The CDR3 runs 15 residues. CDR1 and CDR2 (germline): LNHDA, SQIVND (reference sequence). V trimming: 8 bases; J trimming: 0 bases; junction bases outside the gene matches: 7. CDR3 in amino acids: CASCSGHSSYNEQFF. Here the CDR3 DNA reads TGTGCCAGTTGTAGCGGGCACAGCTCCTACAATGAGCAGTTCTTC.

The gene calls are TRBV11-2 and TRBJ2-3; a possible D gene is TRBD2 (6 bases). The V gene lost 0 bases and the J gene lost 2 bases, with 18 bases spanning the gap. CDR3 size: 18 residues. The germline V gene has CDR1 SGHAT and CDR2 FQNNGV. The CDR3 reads CASSLDALAGRITDTQYF. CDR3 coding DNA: TGTGCCAGCAGCTTAGACGCTTTGGCGGGGAGAATCACAGATACGCAGTATTTT.

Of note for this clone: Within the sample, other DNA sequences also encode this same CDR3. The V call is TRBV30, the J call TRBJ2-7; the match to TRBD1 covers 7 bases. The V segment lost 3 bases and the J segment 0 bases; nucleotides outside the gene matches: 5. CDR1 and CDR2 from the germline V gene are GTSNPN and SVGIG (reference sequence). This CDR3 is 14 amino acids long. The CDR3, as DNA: TGTGCCTGGAGCACCGGGACAGTCTCCTACGAGCAGTACTTC. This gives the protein CAWSTGTVSYEQYF.

DNA of the CDR3: TGCGCCAGCAGCCCGACAGGCTCTTCCTATGGCTACACCTTC. Its translation: CASSPTGSSYGYTF. The genes are TRBV5-1 and TRBJ1-2, with TRBD1 as a possible D gene (6 bases). Trimming left V 4 bases short and J 4 bases short, with 14 bases between. The CDR3 has 14 residues. In germline, CDR1 is SGHRS, CDR2 YFSETQ.